This T cell receptor beta chain comes out of a study of cytomegalovirus exposure and HLA in healthy donors. At the level of the study: Samples from HLA-typed donors yielded around 85 million unique TCRs in an early data release.

CDR1 and CDR2 from the germline V gene are SGHTA and FQGTGA. This CDR3 is built from 14 residues. The V end lost 5 bases, the J end lost 3 bases, and 13 bases lay between the germline ends. Notes on the study in general: Reports described diagnosis of cytomegalovirus status by the classifier as highly specific and sensitive. Across HLA loci, a later analysis found differing TCR association rates, with DRB1 most and HLA-C fewest.

Primers for the PCR totalled 60 Vbeta and 13 Jbeta. In the source study's methods: A later analysis tallied about 80 million unique TCR beta chains, 10 million to 12 million of them shared. The protocol was immunoSEQ multiplex PCR, while the TCRdb copy is restricted to in-frame clones and leaves out a portion. The DNA was the basis for D and trimming; V, J and clone size are from that table. This sample lists approximately 70,000 clones; its ten largest clones have 1.5% to 2%. A remark on this clone: The target antigen is unknown.

The J gene is TRBJ1-1, the V gene TRBV7-3, with a possible D match to TRBD1 (5 bases). The sample comprised PBMCs. This sequence was found in a woman in her thirties in good health and CMV-seronegative. The CDR3, as DNA: TGTGCCAGCAGCCCCCAGGGTCGGGACACTGAAGCTTTCTTT. Protein sequence: CASSPQGRDTEAFF.